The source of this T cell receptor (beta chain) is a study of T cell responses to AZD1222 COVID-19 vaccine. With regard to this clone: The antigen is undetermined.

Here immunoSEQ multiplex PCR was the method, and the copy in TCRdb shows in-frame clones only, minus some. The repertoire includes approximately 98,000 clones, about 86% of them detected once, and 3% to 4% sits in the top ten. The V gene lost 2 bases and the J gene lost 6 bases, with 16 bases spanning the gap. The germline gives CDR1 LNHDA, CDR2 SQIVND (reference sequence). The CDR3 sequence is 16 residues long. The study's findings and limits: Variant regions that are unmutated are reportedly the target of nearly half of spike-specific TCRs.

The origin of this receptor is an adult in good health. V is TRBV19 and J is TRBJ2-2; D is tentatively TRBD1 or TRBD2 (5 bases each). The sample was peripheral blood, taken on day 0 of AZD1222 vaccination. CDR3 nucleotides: TGTGCCAGTAGTATAAGGGCCGGGGCGGCCGCCGGGGAGCTGTTTTTT. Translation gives CASSIRAGAAAGELFF.